This T cell receptor (beta chain) was obtained from a study of T cells in Graves' hyperthyroidism and ophthalmopathy. The CDR3 consists of 17 residues. With 5 bases clipped from V and 9 bases from J, the junction kept 16 bases outside the gene matches. Germline values: CDR1 SGHTA, CDR2 FQGNSA. Amplified TCR beta CDR3 regions came from RNA transcripts. The HTBI set primed first-round TCR CDR3 RT-PCR. TCRdb reprocessed the multiplex PCR reads with MiXCR, giving one entry per CDR3 protein. Here the sample spans about 500,000 distinct CDR3 sequences, about 16% being singletons. The authors obtained PBMCs from more than 8 ml of fresh peripheral blood.

Source material: blood. V is TRBV7-2 and J is TRBJ2-1; 10 bases line up with TRBD2. The receptor was isolated from a woman aged 25 to 45 with Graves' ophthalmopathy. The CDR3 here is CASSHGASGSKIGEQFF. The CDR3 nucleotides are TGTGCCAGCAGCCACGGCGCTAGCGGGAGTAAGATCGGTGAGCAGTTCTTC.